The 9 T cell receptor beta chains below all came from one sample that was sequenced in a study of blood T cell repertoires in COVID-19. Libraries were prepared by immunoSEQ multiplex PCR; TCRdb keeps only in-frame clonotypes and omits some of them. Of about 64,000 clones detected, approximately 90% appear once; the ten largest clones hold 1.6%. Sample: peripheral blood. The receptors here all came from a human donor in a cohort sampled during active COVID-19.

The chain has TRBV7-6 and TRBJ2-3; 10 bases map to TRBD2. The CDR3 sequence is 14 residues long. Germline assignment: CDR1 SGHVS and CDR2 FNYEAQ. J gave up 8 bases and V 2 bases, and 4 bases lay outside the gene matches. CDR3 sequence reads: CASSLLAGEGTQYF. CDR3 bases: TGTGCCAGCAGCTTACTAGCGGGAGAGGGTACGCAGTATTTT.

The chain links TRBV14 to TRBJ2-3; 9 positions match TRBD2. The CDR3 runs to 15 residues. V was pared by 7 bases and J by 4 bases, with 9 bases of the junction left unmatched. Germline-derived CDR1 and CDR2 are SGHDN and FVKESK. The CDR3 reads CASNSGGRVADTQYF. CDR3 sequence (DNA): TGTGCCAGCAACAGTGGCGGGAGGGTAGCAGATACGCAGTATTTT. The full variable domain, its missing parts supplied by reference TRBV14 and TRBJ2-3, is EAGVTQFPSHSVIEKGQTVTLRCDPISGHDNLYWYRRVMGKEIKFLLHFVKESKQDESGMPNNRFLAERTGGTYSTLKVQPAELEDSGVYFCASNSGGRVADTQYFGPGTRLTVL.

The V gene is TRBV29-1, the J gene TRBJ2-1; 9 nucleotides align to TRBD2. The J segment lost 5 bases and the V segment lost 4 bases, leaving 18 bases of the junction unmatched. The CDR3 spans 18 residues. CDR1 and CDR2 from the germline V gene are SQVTM and ANQGSEA. In DNA form, the CDR3 reads TGCAGCGTTGGGGCGTTACGGGTCCGCGGGAGGGGGAACAATGAGCAGTTCTTC. Its protein product is CSVGALRVRGRGNNEQFF.

The count of this clone is one. The J gene is TRBJ2-6, the V gene TRBV7-9; D uncertain. Per germline, CDR1 SEHNR and CDR2 FQNEAQ (reference sequence). The CDR3 runs to 14 residues. V lost 5 bases, J lost 0 bases, and 5 bases lay in between. CDR3 DNA sequence: TGTGCCAGCAGCCCCCTCTCTGGGGCCAACGTCCTGACTTTC. Translated, it gives CASSPLSGANVLTF.

The rearrangement joins TRBV11-2 to TRBJ2-6; a weak D match, TRBD1 (5 bases). From germline, CDR1 is SGHAT and CDR2 FQNNGV. V was shortened by 4 bases and J by 0 bases, with 16 bases between the two germline ends. The CDR3 is 18 amino acids. This chain's CDR3 is CASSSQGYGGSGANVLTF. CDR3 bases: TGTGCCAGCAGCTCTCAGGGTTACGGCGGCTCTGGGGCCAACGTCCTGACTTTC.

J is TRBJ2-3 and V is TRBV2; 10 nucleotides match TRBD1. The junction had 5 bases not matched to a gene; V was cut back by 7 bases and J by 1 base. There are 15 residues in the CDR3. From germline, CDR1 is SNHLY and CDR2 FYNNEI. The CDR3 bases are TGTGCCAGCACCGAGACAGGGGGCGGCACAGATACGCAGTATTTT. Translated, it gives CASTETGGGTDTQYF.

The V gene is TRBV5-4, the J gene TRBJ1-5; the match to TRBD1 covers 7 bases. The V and J ends lost 1 base and 0 bases, in that order; junction bases with no gene match: 10. The germline V gene encodes CDR1 SGHNT and CDR2 YYREEE (reference sequence). This CDR3 contains 18 residues. The CDR3 region has the DNA TGTGCCAGCAGCTTGTCGCAGGGGGGTTTCAATAGCAATCAGCCCCAGCATTTT. Amino acids: CASSLSQGGFNSNQPQHF.

CDR3 bases: TGTGCCAGTAGTATCGGGACACTACCCACTAACTATGGCTACACCTTC. Protein sequence: CASSIGTLPTNYGYTF. The chain is built from TRBV19 and TRBJ1-2; a weak D match, TRBD1 (6 bases). From germline, CDR1 is LNHDA and CDR2 SQIVND (reference sequence). The V end was cut by 3 bases, the J end by 0 bases, with 14 bases between. This CDR3 comprises 16 residues.

This chain uses TRBV7-3 with TRBJ2-3, with TRBD2 matching over 14 bases. V lost 5 bases and J lost 0; bases outside the gene matches: 10. Germline values: CDR1 SGHTA, CDR2 FQGTGA. There are 19 residues in the CDR3. CDR3 in DNA: TGTGCCAGCAGCCCCACGGGACTAGCGGGAGAGTCAAGCACAGATACGCAGTATTTT. Its translation: CASSPTGLAGESSTDTQYF.